This TCR beta chain was sequenced for a study of identical twins. Via MiXCR, TCRdb re-called the 5' RACE reads, giving one row per CDR3 protein. In the table there are about 570,000 distinct CDR3 sequences, just under 10% of which are singletons. This clonotype was seen at least ten times. Its specificity is not known. The V end lost 3 bases, the J end lost 7 bases, and 16 bases lay between the germline ends. The CDR3 consists of 15 residues. Germline assignment: CDR1 SGHRS and CDR2 YFSETQ. Regarding the study as a whole: Alpha sequences out of frame and shared by twins had excess low generation probability. While abundant cord blood beta clonotypes carried fewer insertions, memory repertoires showed no such pattern. Models underestimated how often monozygotic twins shared out-of-frame TCR alpha. Where beta out-of-frame sequences were concerned, excess twin sharing was weaker.

These data also featured in a second study, about yellow fever vaccine responses in identical twins.

Sequenced material: PBMCs. The V and J genes are TRBV5-1 and TRBJ2-2; perhaps D is TRBD1 or TRBD2 (5 bases each). This receptor was obtained from a woman aged 18 to 35 in good health. The DNA of the CDR3 is TGCGCCAGCAGCTACTCCGGGACCGTCCTCGGGGAGCTGTTTTTT. It encodes CASSYSGTVLGELFF.